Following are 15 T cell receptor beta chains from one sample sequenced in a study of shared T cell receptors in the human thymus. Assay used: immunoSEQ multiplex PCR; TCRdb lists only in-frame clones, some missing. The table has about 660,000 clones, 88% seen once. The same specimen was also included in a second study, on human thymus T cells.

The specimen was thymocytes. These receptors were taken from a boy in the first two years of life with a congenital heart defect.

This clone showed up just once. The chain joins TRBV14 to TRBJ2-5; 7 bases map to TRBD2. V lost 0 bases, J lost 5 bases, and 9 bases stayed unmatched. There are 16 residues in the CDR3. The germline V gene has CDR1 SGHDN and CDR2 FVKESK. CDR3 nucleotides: TGTGCCAGCAGCCAAGATCGACTAGCCAATACTGAGACCCAGTACTTC. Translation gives CASSQDRLANTETQYF.

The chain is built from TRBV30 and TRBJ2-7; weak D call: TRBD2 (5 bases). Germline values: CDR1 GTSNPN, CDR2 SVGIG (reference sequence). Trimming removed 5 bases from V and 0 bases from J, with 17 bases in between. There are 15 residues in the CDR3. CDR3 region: CAWGTGGWSSYEQYF. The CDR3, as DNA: TGTGCCTGGGGAACGGGCGGGTGGAGCTCCTACGAGCAGTACTTC.

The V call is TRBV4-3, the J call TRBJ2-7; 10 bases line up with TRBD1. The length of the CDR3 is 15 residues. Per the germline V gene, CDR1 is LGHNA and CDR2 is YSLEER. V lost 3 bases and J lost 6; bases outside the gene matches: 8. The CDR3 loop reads CASSQRQGAFSEQYF. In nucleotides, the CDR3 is TGCGCCAGCAGCCAGAGACAGGGGGCGTTTTCCGAGCAGTACTTC.

The CDR3 region has the DNA TGTGCCAGCAGCTTAGGGTTATCCAGCGGCTTTCAATGGGAGCAGTACTTC. Protein: CASSLGLSSGFQWEQYF. V and J are TRBV7-8 and TRBJ2-7, with a tentative D call TRBD2 (5 bases). The germline gives CDR1 SGHVS, CDR2 FQNEAQ. Trimming shortened V by 1 base and J by 7 bases, and 23 bases separated the two germline ends. The CDR3 spans 17 residues.

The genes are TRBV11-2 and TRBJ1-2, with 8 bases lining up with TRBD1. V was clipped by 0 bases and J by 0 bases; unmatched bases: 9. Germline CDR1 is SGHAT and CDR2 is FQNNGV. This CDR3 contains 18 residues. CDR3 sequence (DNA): TGTGCCAGCAGCTTAGACCCCTCCGGGACAGGTACTAACTATGGCTACACCTTC. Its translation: CASSLDPSGTGTNYGYTF.

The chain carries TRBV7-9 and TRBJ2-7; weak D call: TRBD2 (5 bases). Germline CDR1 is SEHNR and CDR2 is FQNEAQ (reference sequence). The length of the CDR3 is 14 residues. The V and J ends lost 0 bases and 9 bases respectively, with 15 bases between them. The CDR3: CASSLAPGPAGQYF. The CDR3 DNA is TGTGCCAGCAGCTTAGCGCCCGGGCCGGCGGGGCAGTACTTC.

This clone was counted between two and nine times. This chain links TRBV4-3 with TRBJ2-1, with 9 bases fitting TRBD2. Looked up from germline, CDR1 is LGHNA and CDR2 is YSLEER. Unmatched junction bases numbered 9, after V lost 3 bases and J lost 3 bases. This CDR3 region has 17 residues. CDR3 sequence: CASSQDLAGVGYNEQFF. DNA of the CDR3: TGCGCCAGCAGCCAGGACTTAGCGGGAGTTGGCTACAATGAGCAGTTCTTC.

The CDR3, as DNA: TGTGCCAGCAGTTTTGAAGGGCCGGGAGGTCCTCTGTACGAGCAGTACTTC. It translates to CASSFEGPGGPLYEQYF. The chain has TRBV7-9 and TRBJ2-7; 7 bases are shared with TRBD2. Germline-derived CDR1 and CDR2 are SEHNR and FQNEAQ (reference sequence). The CDR3 totals 17 residues. V lost 6 bases and J lost 4; bases outside the gene matches: 18.

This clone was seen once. The CDR3 coding sequence is TGTGCCAGCAGCCCAATGGCAGGGCTTCCCTACGAGCAGTACTTC. Protein: CASSPMAGLPYEQYF. The chain uses TRBV6-5 and TRBJ2-7; D possibly corresponds to TRBD1 (5 bases). This CDR3 has 15 amino acids. Germline V lookup: CDR1 MNHEY, CDR2 SVGAGI. The V end was cut by 6 bases, the J end by 2 bases, with 17 bases between.

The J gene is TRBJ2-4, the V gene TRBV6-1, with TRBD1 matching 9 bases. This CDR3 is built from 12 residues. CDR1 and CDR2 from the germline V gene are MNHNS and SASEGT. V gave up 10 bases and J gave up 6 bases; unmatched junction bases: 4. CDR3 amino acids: CAIGQGRNIQYF. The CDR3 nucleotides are TGTGCCATCGGACAGGGGAGAAACATTCAGTACTTC.

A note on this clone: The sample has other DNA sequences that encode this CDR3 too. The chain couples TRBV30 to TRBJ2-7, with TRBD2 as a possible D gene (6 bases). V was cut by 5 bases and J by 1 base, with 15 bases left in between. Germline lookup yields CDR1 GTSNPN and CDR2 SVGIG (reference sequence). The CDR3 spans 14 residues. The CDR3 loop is CAWAPWDSSYEQYF. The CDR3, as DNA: TGTGCCTGGGCACCTTGGGACTCGTCCTACGAGCAGTACTTC.

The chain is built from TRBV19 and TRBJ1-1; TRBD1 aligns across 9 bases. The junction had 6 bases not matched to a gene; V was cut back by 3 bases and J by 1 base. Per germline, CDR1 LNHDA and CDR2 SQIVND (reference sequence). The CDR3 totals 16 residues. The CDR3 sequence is CASSIAGDRENTEAFF. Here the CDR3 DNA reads TGTGCCAGTAGTATCGCCGGGGACAGGGAGAACACTGAAGCTTTCTTT.

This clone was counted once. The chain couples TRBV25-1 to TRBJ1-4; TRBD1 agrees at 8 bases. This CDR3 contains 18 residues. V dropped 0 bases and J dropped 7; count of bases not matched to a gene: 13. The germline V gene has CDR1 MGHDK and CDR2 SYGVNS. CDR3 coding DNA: TGTGCCAGCAGTGAATATATAGGGACAGGCAAACCGGGTGAAAAACTGTTTTTT. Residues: CASSEYIGTGKPGEKLFF.

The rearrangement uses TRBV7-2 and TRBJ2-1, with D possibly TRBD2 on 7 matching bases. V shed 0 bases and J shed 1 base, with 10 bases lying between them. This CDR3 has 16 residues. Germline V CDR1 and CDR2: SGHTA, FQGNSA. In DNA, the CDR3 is TGTGCCAGCAGCTTAGCGGGGGGGCCTTCCTACAATGAGCAGTTCTTC. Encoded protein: CASSLAGGPSYNEQFF.

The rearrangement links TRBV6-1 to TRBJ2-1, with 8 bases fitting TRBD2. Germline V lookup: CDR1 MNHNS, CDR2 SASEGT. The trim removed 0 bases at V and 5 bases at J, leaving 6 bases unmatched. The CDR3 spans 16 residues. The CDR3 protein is CASSEAGSGVNNEQFF. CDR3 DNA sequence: TGTGCCAGCAGTGAAGCTGGTAGCGGGGTAAACAATGAGCAGTTCTTC.